This T cell receptor (beta chain) was obtained from a study of CD8 T cells in ankylosing spondylitis. Study outcomes and limitations: Several highly homologous variants formed a TCR beta motif that appeared characteristic of ankylosing spondylitis blood. Disease-associated clones were reportedly significantly overrepresented in matched ankylosing spondylitis synovial fluid.

TCRdb re-called the 5' RACE reads with MiXCR, one entry per CDR3 protein. The sample comprises 200,000 or so distinct CDR3 sequences, more than 25% of which are singletons, and 6.6% rests with the top ten. This clonotype showed up just a few times. The antigen remains unidentified. Germline trimming cut 2 bases from V and 2 bases from J; bases unmatched to any gene: 6. The CDR3 contains 15 residues. Germline CDR1 and CDR2: DFQATT and SNEGSKA (reference sequence). The sequence was collected from a male donor with ankylosing spondylitis or in good health (not recorded which). The gene calls are TRBV20-1 and TRBJ2-3; 8 bases are a match to TRBD2. The sequencing input was blood, either unsorted or a sorted T cell fraction (not recorded which). The CDR3 sequence is CSARQLAAITDTQYF. CDR3 bases: TGCAGTGCTAGACAACTAGCGGCGATCACAGATACGCAGTATTTT.